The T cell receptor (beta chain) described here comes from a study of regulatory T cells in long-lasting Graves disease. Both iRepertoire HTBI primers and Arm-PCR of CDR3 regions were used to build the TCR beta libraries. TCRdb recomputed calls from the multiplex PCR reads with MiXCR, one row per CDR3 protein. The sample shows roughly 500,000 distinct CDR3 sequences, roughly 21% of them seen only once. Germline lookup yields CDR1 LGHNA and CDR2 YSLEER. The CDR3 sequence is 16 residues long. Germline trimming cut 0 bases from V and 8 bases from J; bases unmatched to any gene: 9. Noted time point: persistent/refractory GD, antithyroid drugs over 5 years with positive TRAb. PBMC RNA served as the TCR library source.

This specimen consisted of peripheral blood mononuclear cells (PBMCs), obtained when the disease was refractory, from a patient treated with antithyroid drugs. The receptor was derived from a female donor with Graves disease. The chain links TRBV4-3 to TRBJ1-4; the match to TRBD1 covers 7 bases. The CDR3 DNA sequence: TGCGCCAGCAGCCAAGATCCTTCAGGGGGGTCGGAAAAACTGTTTTTT. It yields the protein CASSQDPSGGSEKLFF.